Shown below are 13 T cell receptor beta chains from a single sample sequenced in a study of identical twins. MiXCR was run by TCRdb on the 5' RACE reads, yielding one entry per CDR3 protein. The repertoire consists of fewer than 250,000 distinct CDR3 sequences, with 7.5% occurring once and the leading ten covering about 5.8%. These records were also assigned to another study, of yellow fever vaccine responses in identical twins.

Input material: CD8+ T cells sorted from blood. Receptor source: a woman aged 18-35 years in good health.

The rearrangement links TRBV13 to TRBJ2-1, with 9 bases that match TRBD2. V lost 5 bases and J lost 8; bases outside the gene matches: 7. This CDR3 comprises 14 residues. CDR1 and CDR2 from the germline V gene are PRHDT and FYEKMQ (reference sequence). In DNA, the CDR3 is TGTGCCAGCAGCCCCGGACTAGCGATCGATGAGCAGTTCTTC. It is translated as CASSPGLAIDEQFF.

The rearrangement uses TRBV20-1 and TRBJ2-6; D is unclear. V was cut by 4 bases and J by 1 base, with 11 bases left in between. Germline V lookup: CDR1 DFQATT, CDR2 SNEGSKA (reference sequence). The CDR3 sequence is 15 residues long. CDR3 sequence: CSATGSSSGANVLTF. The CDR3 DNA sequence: TGCAGTGCTACCGGTTCAAGTTCTGGGGCCAACGTCCTGACTTTC.

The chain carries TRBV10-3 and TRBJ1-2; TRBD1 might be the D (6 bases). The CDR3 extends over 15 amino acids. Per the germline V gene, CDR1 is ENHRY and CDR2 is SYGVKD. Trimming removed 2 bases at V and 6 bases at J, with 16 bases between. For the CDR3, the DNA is TGTGCCATCAGTGAGGCGGACAGTGCTTCGGATGGCTACACCTTC. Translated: CAISEADSASDGYTF.

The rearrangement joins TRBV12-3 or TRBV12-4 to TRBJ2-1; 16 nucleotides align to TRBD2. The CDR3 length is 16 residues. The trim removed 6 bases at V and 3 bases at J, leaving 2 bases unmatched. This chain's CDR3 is CASSGTSGRDYNEQFF. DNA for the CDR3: TGTGCCAGCAGCGGGACTAGCGGGAGGGACTACAATGAGCAGTTCTTC.

The CDR3, as DNA: TGTGCCAGCAGCTCCTATGGAGGGTACAATGAGCAGTTCTTC. It codes for CASSSYGGYNEQFF. V and J are TRBV11-2 and TRBJ2-1; TRBD2 is a possible D gene (6 bases). Trimming removed 4 bases from V and 4 bases from J, with 11 bases in between. This CDR3 region has 14 residues. Germline lookup yields CDR1 SGHAT and CDR2 FQNNGV.

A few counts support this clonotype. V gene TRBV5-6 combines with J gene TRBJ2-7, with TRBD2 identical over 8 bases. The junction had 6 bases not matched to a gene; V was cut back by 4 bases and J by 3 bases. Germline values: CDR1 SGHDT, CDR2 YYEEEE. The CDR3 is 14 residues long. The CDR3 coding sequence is TGTGCCAGCAGCCCCAGCGGGAGTATCTACGAGCAGTACTTC. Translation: CASSPSGSIYEQYF.

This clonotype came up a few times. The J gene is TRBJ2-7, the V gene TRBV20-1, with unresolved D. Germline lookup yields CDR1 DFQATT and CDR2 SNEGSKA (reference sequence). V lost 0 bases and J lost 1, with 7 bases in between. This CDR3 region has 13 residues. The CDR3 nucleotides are TGCAGTGCTAGAGATCACAAATCCTACGAGCAGTACGTC. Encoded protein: CSARDHKSYEQYV.

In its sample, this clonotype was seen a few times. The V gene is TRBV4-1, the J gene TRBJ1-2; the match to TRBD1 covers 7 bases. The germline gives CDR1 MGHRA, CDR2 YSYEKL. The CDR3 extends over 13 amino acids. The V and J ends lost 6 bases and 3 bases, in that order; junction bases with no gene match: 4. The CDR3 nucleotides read TGCGCCAGCAGGCACACAGGGGACTATGGCTACACCTTC. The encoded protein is CASRHTGDYGYTF.

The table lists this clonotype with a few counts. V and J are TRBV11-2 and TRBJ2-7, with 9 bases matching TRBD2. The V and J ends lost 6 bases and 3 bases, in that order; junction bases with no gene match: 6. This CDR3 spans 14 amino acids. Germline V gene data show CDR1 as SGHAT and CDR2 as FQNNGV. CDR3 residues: CASSSSGTYYEQYV. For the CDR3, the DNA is TGTGCCAGCAGTTCTAGCGGGACTTACTACGAGCAGTACGTC.

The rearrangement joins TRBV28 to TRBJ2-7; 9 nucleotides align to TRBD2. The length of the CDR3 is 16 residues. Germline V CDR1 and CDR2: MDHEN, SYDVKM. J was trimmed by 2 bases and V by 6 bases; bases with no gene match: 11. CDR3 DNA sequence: TGTGCCAGCAGAAGGCCGGCGGGAGGGCCTCCCTACGAGCAGTACTTC. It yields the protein CASRRPAGGPPYEQYF.

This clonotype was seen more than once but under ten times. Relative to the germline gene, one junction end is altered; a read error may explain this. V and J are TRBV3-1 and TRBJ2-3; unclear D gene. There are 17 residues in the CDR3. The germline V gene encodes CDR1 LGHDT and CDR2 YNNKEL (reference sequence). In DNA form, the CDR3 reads TGTGCCACCAGCCAAGCGAGTGGGGTTGGGGTGGAAGATACGCAGTATTTT. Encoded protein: CATSQASGVGVEDTQYF.

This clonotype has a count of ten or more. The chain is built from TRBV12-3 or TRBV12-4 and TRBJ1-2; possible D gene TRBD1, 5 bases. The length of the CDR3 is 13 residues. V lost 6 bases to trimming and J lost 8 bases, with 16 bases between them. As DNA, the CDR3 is TGTGCCAGCAGCCCGGGGGGTAGTAAGGGCTACACCTTC. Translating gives CASSPGGSKGYTF.

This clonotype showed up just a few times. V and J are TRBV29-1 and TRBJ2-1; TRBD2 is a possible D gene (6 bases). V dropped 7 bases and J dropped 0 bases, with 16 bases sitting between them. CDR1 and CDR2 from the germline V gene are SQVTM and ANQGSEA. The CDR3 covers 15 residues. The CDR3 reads CSESGGISSYNEQFF. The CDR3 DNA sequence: TGCAGCGAATCAGGCGGGATTAGCTCCTACAATGAGCAGTTCTTC.